This TCR beta chain came from a study of blood T cell repertoires in COVID-19. Overall study: Material from acute and convalescent COVID-19 was sourced from the United States, Italy and Spain. Sources were T cells, B-cell-depleted T cells, or PBMCs; the material itself was cDNA or gDNA.

This clone was counted only a few times. The sample contains more than one DNA sequence encoding this CDR3. Germline V gives CDR1 SGHRS, CDR2 YFSETQ. V gave up 5 bases and J gave up 4 bases, with 10 bases separating them. The CDR3 covers 13 residues. As handled by the study authors: Scientists estimated how many nucleated cells there were by amplifying reference gene primers. Only in-frame clones appear in the TCRdb table, and some are missing; sequencing was by immunoSEQ multiplex PCR. That table is the source of V, J and clone size, and D and trimming were worked out from the DNA. The sample holds about 210,000 clones, around nine tenths seen once.

V gene TRBV5-1 combines with J gene TRBJ1-3; possible D gene TRBD1, 6 bases. Sample: peripheral blood. The sequence came from a man between 18 and 29 years old with active or convalescent COVID-19. CDR3 coding DNA: TGCGCCAGCAGTTCAGGGGACGGAAACACCATATATTTT. It is translated as CASSSGDGNTIYF.